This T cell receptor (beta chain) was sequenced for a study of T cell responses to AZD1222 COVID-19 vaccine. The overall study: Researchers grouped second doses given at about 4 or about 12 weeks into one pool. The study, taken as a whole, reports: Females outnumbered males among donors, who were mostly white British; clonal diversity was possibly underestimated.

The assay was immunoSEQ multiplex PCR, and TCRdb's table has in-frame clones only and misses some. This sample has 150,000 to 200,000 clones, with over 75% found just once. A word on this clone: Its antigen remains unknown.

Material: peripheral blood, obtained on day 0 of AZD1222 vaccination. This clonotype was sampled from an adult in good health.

The CDR3 coding sequence is TGTGCCAGCAGCTTAGAACAAGGCACTGAAGCTTTCTTT. It encodes CASSLEQGTEAFF. This chain connects TRBV7-9 to TRBJ1-1, with D unresolved. The CDR3 is made up of 13 amino acids. The V gene's germline CDR1 is SEHNR and CDR2 FQNEAQ (reference sequence). V lost 1 base and J 4 bases, leaving 7 bases between the germline ends. The complete variable domain, with remaining parts taken from reference TRBV7-9 and TRBJ1-1, reads DTGVSQNPRHKITKRGQNVTFRCDPISEHNRLYWYRQTLGQGPEFLTYFQNEAQLEKSRLLSDRFSAERPKGSFSTLEIQRTEQGDSAMYLCASSLEQGTEAFFGQGTRLTVV.